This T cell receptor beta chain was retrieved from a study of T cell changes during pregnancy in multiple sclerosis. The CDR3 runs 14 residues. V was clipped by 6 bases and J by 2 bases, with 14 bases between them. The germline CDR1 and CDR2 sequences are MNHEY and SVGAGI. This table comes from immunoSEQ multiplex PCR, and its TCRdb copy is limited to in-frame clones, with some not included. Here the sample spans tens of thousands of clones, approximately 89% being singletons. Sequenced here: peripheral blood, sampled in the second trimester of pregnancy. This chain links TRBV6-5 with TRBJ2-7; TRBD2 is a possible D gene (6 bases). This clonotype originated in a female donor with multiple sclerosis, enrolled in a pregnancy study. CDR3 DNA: TGTGCCAGCAGGTATAAAGCGGGTCCCTACGAGCAGTACTTC. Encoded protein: CASRYKAGPYEQYF.